This T cell receptor (beta chain) was identified during a study of CD8 T cells in cerebrospinal fluid in Alzheimer's disease. The CDR3 loop spans 17 amino acids. Germline V lookup: CDR1 MNHNY, CDR2 SVGAGI (reference sequence). After re-calling the 10x single-cell sequencing reads, TCRdb lists one entry per CDR3 protein, DNA absent. This table holds over a thousand distinct CDR3 sequences. By frequency, this clonotype is medium-sized. The V call is TRBV6-6, the J call TRBJ1-3; the D call from TCRdb, TRBD1, cannot be confirmed without DNA. The TCR comes from a human donor with Parkinson's disease. Sequencing was done on a sample of cerebrospinal fluid. This chain's CDR3 is CASSPGTLTGPGNTIYF.